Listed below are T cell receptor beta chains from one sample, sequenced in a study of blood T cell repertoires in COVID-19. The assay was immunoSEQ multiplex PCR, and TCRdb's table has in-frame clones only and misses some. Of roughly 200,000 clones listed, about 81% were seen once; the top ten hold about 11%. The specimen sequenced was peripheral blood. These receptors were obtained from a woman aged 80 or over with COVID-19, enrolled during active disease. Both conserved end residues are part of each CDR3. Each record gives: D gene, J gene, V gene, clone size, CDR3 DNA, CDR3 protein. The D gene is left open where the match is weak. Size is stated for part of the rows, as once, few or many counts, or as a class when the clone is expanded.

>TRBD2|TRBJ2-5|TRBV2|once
TGTGCCAGCAGTGAGGTCAGCGGGGGCGCGGGGACCCAGTACTTC
CASSEVSGGAGTQYF
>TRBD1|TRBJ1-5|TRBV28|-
TGTGCCAGCAGACGATCAGGGGGCGCAGGTCAGCCCCAGCATTTT
CASRRSGGAGQPQHF
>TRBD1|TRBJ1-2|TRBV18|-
TGTGCCAGCTCCAGCCGACAGGGCGCCGGGGAAGGTGGCTACACCTTC
CASSSRQGAGEGGYTF
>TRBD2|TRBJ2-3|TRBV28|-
TGTGCCAGCAGTTTACCAGGACTAGCAGGCCGAGATACGCAGTATTTT
CASSLPGLAGRDTQYF
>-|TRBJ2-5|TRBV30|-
TGTGCCTGGAGTGTTCGACTCCAAGAGACCCAGTACTTC
CAWSVRLQETQYF
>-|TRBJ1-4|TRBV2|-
TGTGCCAGCAGTGACGAACAGGGACTGTTTTTT
CASSDEQGLFF
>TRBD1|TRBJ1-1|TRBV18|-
TGTGCCAGCTCACGTGCTACCGGGACAGGGAACACTGAAGCTTTCTTT
CASSRATGTGNTEAFF
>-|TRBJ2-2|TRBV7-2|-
TGTGCCAGCAGCTTAGAGGCAGGGCTTGGCGGGGAGCTGTTTTTT
CASSLEAGLGGELFF
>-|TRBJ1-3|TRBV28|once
TGTGCCAGCAGTACCGACGGGTCCTCTGGAAACACCATATATTTT
CASSTDGSSGNTIYF
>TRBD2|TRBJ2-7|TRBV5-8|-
TGTGCCAGCAGCTTGACCCTCTGGGGGACTACCTACGAGCAGTACTTC
CASSLTLWGTTYEQYF
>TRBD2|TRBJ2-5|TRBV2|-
TGTGCCAGCAGTGAAGGACTAGCTCTATACCAAGAGACCCAGTACTTC
CASSEGLALYQETQYF
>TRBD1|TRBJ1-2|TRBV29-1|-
TGCAGCGTTGAAGACGGGGACAGGTGGAAGGGCTACACCTTC
CSVEDGDRWKGYTF
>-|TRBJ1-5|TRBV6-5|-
TGTGCCAGCAGTCCACGGACTCTTTTGAATCAGCCCCAGCATTTT
CASSPRTLLNQPQHF
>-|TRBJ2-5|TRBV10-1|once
TGCGCCAGCAGGGAGTTCCGCCAGGGGTTCCAAGAGACCCAGTACTTC
CASREFRQGFQETQYF
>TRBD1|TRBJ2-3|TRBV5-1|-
TGCGCCAGCAGCTTGATGAGGACAGGGGCGGCCCCAGATACGCAGTATTTT
CASSLMRTGAAPDTQYF
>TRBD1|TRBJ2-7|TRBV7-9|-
TGTGCCAGCAAAACAGGGGGCTCCTACGAGCAGTACTTC
CASKTGGSYEQYF
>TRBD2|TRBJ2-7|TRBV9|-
TGTGCCAGCAGCATAGGGACTAGCGGGCCCTACGAGCAGTACTTC
CASSIGTSGPYEQYF
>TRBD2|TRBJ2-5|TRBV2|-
TGTGCCAGCAGTGAAGAACTAGCGGGAGGTGAGACCCAGTACTTC
CASSEELAGGETQYF
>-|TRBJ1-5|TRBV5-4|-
TGTGCCAGCAGCTTGGCAGGGGCCCACAATCAGCCCCAGCATTTT
CASSLAGAHNQPQHF
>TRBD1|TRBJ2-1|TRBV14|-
TGTGCCAGCAGCGCTCGAAGGACAGGGCCCTACAATGAGCAGTTCTTC
CASSARRTGPYNEQFF
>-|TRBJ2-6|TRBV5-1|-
TGCGCCAGTAACCCAGACTCTGGGGCCAACGTCCTGACTTTC
CASNPDSGANVLTF
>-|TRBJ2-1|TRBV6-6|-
TGTGCCAGCAGTTTTGATCCGAGCTCCTACAATGAGCAGTTCTTC
CASSFDPSSYNEQFF
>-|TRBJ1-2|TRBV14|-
TGTGCCAGCAGCCAAGATCGGGTGGGGAGCGGCTACACCTTC
CASSQDRVGSGYTF
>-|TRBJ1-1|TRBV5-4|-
TGTGCCAGCAGCGTGGAGGGGCACACTGAAGCTTTCTTT
CASSVEGHTEAFF
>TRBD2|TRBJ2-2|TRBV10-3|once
TGTGCCATCAGTGGACTAGCGGGAGTCAATATGAACACCGGGGAGCTGTTTTTT
CAISGLAGVNMNTGELFF
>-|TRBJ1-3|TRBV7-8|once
TGTGCCAGCAGCCTAGGGACATCTGGAAACACCATATATTTT
CASSLGTSGNTIYF
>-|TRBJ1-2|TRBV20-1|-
TGCAGTGCTGGTCTACAGGAGGGCTACACCTTC
CSAGLQEGYTF
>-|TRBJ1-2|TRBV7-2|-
TGTGCCAGCGGACTGACAACCCATAGAGGTTACACCTTC
CASGLTTHRGYTF
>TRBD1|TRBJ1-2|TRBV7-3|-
TGTGCCAGCAGCTTAATTCCAGGGGGGTATGGCTACACCTTC
CASSLIPGGYGYTF
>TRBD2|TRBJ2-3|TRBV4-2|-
TGTGCCAGCAGCCAAGTTGCAGCGGGAGGGGGAGATACGCAGTATTTT
CASSQVAAGGGDTQYF
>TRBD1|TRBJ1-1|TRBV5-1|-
TGCGCCAGCAGCCTTATTAGAACAGGGGACACTGAAGCTTTCTTT
CASSLIRTGDTEAFF
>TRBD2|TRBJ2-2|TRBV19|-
TGTGCCAGTAGTAAATTAGCGGGAACGAACACCGGGGAGCTGTTTTTT
CASSKLAGTNTGELFF
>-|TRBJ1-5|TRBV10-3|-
TGTGCCATCAGTGATATGGGTCGGGGCAATCAGCCCCAGCATTTT
CAISDMGRGNQPQHF
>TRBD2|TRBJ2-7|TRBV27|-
TGTGCCAGCAGTTTATCCCCTAGCGGCTACGAGCAGTACTTC
CASSLSPSGYEQYF
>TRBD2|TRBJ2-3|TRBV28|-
TGTGCCAGCAGTTCCCGGACTAGCTGGCTAGATACGCAGTATTTT
CASSSRTSWLDTQYF
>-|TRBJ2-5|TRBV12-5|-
TGTGCTAGTGGTCCCAGGGTTGAGACCCAGTACTTC
CASGPRVETQYF
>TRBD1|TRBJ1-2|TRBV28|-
TGTGCCAGCAGTGGGACAGGGCGAATTTACAACTATGGCTACACCTTC
CASSGTGRIYNYGYTF
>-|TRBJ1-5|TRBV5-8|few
TGTGCCAGCAGCTTGGCTGGGAGGATCAATCAGCCCCAGCATTTT
CASSLAGRINQPQHF
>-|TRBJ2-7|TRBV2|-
TGTGCCAGCAGTGACATCCCCCCTAGCTCCTACGAGCAGTACTTC
CASSDIPPSSYEQYF
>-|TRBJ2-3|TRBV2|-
TGTGCCAGCAGTGAGTATCCAGATACGCAGTATTTT
CASSEYPDTQYF
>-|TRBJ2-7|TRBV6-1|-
TGTGCCAGCAGTGAGACAACCGACTCCTACGAGCAGTACTTC
CASSETTDSYEQYF
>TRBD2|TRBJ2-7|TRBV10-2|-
TGCGCCAGCAGTGGTCAGTGGCGGGGGGCCTACGAGCAGTACTTC
CASSGQWRGAYEQYF
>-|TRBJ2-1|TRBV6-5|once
TGTGCCAGCAGTCTAAACAGGGATACCAATGAGCAGTTCTTC
CASSLNRDTNEQFF
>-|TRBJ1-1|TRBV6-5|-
TGTGCCAGCAGATCAAGGGGGAACACTGAAGCTTTCTTT
CASRSRGNTEAFF
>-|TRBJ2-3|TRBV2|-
TGTGCCAGCTTCTCAGGGGATACGCAGTATTTT
CASFSGDTQYF
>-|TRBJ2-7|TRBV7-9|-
TGTGCCAGCAGCTTAGTCATCGATTGGTCACAGCCTATCTACGAGCAGTACTTC
CASSLVIDWSQPIYEQYF